This is a list of T cell receptor beta chains from one sample in a study of T-cell reconstitution after alpha-beta-depleted transplantation in children. TCRdb passed the PCR reads through MiXCR, listing each CDR3 protein once. The sample lists about a million distinct CDR3 sequences, 25% to 30% occurring once. Source: PBMCs, mostly from graft donor cells, taken 360 days after TCRalphabeta/CD19-depleted stem cell transplant. The receptor source for this set is a boy younger than two who had a stem cell transplant for SCID, so the T cells may come from the graft donor. CDR3s leave out the opening cysteine and the closing phenylalanine or tryptophan. The D gene is left open where the match is weak.

J gene: TRBJ2-3
D gene: TRBD2
V gene: TRBV7-9
CDR3 protein: ASSLGPSGVDTQY

J gene: TRBJ2-7
D gene: NA
V gene: TRBV5-1
CDR3 protein: ASHFPGGSDEQY

J gene: TRBJ1-4
D gene: NA
V gene: TRBV7-9
CDR3 protein: ASRDGATNEKLF

J gene: TRBJ2-1
D gene: TRBD2
V gene: TRBV5-1
CDR3 protein: ASSLDSGGGYSYNEQF

J gene: TRBJ2-1
D gene: NA
V gene: TRBV12-3/TRBV12-4
CDR3 protein: ASRGSHNEQF

J gene: TRBJ1-1
D gene: TRBD1
V gene: TRBV5-1
CDR3 protein: ASSQVPGQGLTMNTEAF

J gene: TRBJ2-6
D gene: NA
V gene: TRBV6-2/TRBV6-3
CDR3 protein: ASSYPRISGANVLT

J gene: TRBJ2-3
D gene: NA
V gene: TRBV5-1
CDR3 protein: ASSSSRPFTDTQY

J gene: TRBJ1-1
D gene: TRBD1
V gene: TRBV29-1
CDR3 protein: SVTGTGFAEAF

J gene: TRBJ1-1
D gene: NA
V gene: TRBV6-5
CDR3 protein: ASSYSFGGGLNTEAF

J gene: TRBJ1-1
D gene: NA
V gene: TRBV18
CDR3 protein: ASSPPAGPWAEAF

J gene: TRBJ2-1
D gene: TRBD2
V gene: TRBV20-1
CDR3 protein: SAREAGVAYNEQF

J gene: TRBJ2-2
D gene: NA
V gene: TRBV5-5
CDR3 protein: ASSLIPLEGGELF

J gene: TRBJ2-7
D gene: TRBD1
V gene: TRBV25-1
CDR3 protein: ASMGTGPYEQY

J gene: TRBJ2-1
D gene: TRBD2
V gene: TRBV20-1
CDR3 protein: SASWLAGEIDEQF

J gene: TRBJ2-1
D gene: NA
V gene: TRBV4-3
CDR3 protein: ASSQDGRGPEGYEQF

J gene: TRBJ2-2
D gene: TRBD2
V gene: TRBV4-2
CDR3 protein: ASSQDLGERGGRGAGELF

J gene: TRBJ1-2
D gene: NA
V gene: TRBV4-1
CDR3 protein: ASSPRDSGSGYT

J gene: TRBJ2-3
D gene: TRBD1
V gene: TRBV3-1
CDR3 protein: ASSQKGQESTDTQY

J gene: TRBJ1-3
D gene: NA
V gene: TRBV12-3/TRBV12-4
CDR3 protein: ASSLSVGSGNTIY

J gene: TRBJ2-3
D gene: TRBD2
V gene: TRBV9
CDR3 protein: ASSGRPRSSGGTDTQY

J gene: TRBJ2-7
D gene: NA
V gene: TRBV29-1
CDR3 protein: SVGTPGTPYEQY